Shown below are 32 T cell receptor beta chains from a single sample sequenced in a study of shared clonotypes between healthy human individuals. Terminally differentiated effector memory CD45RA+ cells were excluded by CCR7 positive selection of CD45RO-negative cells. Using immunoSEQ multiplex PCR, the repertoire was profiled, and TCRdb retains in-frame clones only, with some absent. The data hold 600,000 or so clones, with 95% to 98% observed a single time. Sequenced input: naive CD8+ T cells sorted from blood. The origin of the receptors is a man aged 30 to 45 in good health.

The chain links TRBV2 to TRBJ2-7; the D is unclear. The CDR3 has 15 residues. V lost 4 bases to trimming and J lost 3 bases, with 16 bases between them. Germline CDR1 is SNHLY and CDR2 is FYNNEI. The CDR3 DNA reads TGTGCCAGCAGTGCACTGCCGGTGGGGTTCTACGAGCAGTACTTC. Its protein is CASSALPVGFYEQYF.

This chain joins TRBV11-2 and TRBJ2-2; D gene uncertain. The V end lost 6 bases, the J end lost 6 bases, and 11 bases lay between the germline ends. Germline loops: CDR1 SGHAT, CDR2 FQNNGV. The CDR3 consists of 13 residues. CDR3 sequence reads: CASSSIVAGELFF. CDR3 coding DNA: TGTGCCAGCAGTTCAATCGTCGCCGGGGAGCTGTTTTTT.

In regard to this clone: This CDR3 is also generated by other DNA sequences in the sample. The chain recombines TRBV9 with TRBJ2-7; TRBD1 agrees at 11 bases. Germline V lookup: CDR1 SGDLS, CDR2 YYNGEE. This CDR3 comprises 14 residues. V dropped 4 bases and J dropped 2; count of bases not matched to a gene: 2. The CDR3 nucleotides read TGTGCCAGCAGCACGGGACAGGGGGCCTACGAGCAGTACTTC. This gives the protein CASSTGQGAYEQYF.

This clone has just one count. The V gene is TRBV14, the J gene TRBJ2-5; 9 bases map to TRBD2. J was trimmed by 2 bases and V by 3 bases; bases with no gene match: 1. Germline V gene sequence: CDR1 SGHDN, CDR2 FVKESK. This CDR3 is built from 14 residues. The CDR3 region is CASSQTSGQETQYF. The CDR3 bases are TGTGCCAGCAGCCAGACTAGCGGACAAGAGACCCAGTACTTC. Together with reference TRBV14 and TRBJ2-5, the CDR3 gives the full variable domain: EAGVTQFPSHSVIEKGQTVTLRCDPISGHDNLYWYRRVMGKEIKFLLHFVKESKQDESGMPNNRFLAERTGGTYSTLKVQPAELEDSGVYFCASSQTSGQETQYFGPGTRLLVL.

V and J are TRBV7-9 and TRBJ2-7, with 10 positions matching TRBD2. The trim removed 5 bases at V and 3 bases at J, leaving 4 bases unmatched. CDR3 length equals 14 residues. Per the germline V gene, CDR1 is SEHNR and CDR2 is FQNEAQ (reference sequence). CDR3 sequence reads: CASSPSGGIYEQYF. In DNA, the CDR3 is TGTGCCAGCAGCCCTAGCGGGGGCATCTACGAGCAGTACTTC.

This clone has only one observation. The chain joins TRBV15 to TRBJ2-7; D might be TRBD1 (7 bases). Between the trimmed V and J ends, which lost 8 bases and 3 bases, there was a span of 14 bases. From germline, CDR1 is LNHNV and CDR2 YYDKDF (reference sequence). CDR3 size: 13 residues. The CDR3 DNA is TGTGCCACCGGGGAGGACAGGCACTACGAGCAGTACTTC. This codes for CATGEDRHYEQYF.

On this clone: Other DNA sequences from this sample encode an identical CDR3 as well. The CDR3 spells CSVARDTQYF. As DNA, the CDR3 is TGCAGCGTTGCCCGGGATACGCAGTATTTT. The rearrangement links TRBV29-1 to TRBJ2-3; D gene ambiguous. CDR3 length equals 10 residues. Per the germline V gene, CDR1 is SQVTM and CDR2 is ANQGSEA. Trimming took off 4 bases at V and 6 bases at J, with 5 bases between the two ends.

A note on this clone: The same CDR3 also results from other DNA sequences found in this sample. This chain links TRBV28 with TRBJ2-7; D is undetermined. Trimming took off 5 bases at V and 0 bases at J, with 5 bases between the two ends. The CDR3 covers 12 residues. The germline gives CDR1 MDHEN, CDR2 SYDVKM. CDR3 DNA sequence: TGTGCCAGCAGTACCCCCTCCTACGAGCAGTACTTC. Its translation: CASSTPSYEQYF.

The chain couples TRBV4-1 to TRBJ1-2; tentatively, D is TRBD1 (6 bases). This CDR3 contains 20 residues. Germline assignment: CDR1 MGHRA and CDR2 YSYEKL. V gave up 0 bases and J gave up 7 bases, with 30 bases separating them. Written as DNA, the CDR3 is TGCGCCAGCAGCCAAGATGAGGGAGGCGTGTTGGGGGGCGCGAATCCTGGCTACACCTTC. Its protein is CASSQDEGGVLGGANPGYTF.

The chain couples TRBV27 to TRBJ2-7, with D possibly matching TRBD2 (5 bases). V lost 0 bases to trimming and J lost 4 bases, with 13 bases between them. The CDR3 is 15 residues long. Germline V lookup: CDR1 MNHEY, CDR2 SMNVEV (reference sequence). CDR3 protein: CASSLSSAELYEQYF. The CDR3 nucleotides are TGTGCCAGCAGTTTATCATCAGCGGAGCTATACGAGCAGTACTTC.

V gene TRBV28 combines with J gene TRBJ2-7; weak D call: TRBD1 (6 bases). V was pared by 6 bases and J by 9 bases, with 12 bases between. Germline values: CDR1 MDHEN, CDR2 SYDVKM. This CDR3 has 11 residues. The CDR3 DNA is TGTGCCAGCAGCCAACAGGGCCGGCAGTACTTC. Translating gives CASSQQGRQYF.

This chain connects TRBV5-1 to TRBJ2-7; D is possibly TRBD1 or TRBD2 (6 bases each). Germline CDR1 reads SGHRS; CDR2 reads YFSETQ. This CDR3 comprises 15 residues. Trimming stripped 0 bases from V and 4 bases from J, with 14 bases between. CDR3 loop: CASSLGFSGAYEQYF. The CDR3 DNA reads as TGCGCCAGCAGCTTGGGTTTTTCGGGGGCTTACGAGCAGTACTTC.

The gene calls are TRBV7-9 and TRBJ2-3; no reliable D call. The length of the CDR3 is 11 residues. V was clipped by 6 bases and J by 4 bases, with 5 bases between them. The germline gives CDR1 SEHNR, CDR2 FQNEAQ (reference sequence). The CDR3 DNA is TGTGCCAGCAGATCACCAGATACGCAGTATTTT. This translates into CASRSPDTQYF. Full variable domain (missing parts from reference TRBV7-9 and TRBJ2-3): DTGVSQNPRHKITKRGQNVTFRCDPISEHNRLYWYRQTLGQGPEFLTYFQNEAQLEKSRLLSDRFSAERPKGSFSTLEIQRTEQGDSAMYLCASRSPDTQYFGPGTRLTVL.

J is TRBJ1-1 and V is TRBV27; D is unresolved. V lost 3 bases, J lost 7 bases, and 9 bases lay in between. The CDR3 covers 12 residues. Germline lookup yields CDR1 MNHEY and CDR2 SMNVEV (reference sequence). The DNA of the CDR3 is TGTGCCAGCAGTTTTATAGGGAGTGAAGCTTTCTTT. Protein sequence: CASSFIGSEAFF.

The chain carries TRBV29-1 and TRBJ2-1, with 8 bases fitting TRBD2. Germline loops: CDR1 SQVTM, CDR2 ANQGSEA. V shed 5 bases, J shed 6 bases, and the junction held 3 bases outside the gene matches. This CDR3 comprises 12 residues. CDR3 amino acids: CSVRLASNEQFF. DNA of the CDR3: TGCAGCGTTCGACTAGCGAGCAATGAGCAGTTCTTC.

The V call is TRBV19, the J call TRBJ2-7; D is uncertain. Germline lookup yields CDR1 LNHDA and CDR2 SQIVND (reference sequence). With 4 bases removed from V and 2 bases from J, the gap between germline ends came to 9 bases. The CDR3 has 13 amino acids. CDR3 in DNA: TGTGCCAGTAGTAGTGGGATCGCCTACGAGCAGTACTTC. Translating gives CASSSGIAYEQYF.

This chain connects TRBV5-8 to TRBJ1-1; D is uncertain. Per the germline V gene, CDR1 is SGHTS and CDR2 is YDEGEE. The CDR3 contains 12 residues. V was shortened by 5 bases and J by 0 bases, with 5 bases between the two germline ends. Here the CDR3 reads CASRLMNTEAFF. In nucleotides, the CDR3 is TGTGCCAGCAGGTTAATGAACACTGAAGCTTTCTTT.

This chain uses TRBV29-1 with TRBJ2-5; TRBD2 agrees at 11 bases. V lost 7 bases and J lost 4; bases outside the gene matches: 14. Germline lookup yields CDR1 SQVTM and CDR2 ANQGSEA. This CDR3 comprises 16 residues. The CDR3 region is CSATSGMVRNAETQYF. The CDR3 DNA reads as TGCAGCGCGACTAGCGGGATGGTCCGCAATGCAGAGACCCAGTACTTC.

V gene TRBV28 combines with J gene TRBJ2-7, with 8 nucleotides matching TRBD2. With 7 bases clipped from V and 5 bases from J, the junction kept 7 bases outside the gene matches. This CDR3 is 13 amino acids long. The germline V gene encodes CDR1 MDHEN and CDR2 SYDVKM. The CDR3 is CASTSGLGNEQYF. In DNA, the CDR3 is TGTGCCAGCACCTCGGGACTAGGGAACGAGCAGTACTTC.

The CDR3 spells CASSHPGLAATDTQYF. CDR3 nucleotides: TGCGCCAGCAGCCACCCAGGACTAGCGGCCACAGATACGCAGTATTTT. The J gene is TRBJ2-3, the V gene TRBV4-1; the match to TRBD2 covers 10 bases. The V and J ends lost 3 bases and 2 bases, in that order; junction bases with no gene match: 5. This CDR3 comprises 16 residues. Germline assignment: CDR1 MGHRA and CDR2 YSYEKL.

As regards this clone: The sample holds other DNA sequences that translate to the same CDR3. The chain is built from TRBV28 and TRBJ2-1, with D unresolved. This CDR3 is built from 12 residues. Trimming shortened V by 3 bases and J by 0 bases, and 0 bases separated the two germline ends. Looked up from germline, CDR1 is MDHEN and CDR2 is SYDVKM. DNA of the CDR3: TGTGCCAGCAGTTTCTCCTACAATGAGCAGTTCTTC. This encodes CASSFSYNEQFF.

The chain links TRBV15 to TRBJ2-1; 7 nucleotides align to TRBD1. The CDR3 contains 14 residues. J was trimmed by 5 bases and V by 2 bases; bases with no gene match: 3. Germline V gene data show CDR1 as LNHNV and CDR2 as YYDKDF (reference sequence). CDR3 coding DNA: TGTGCCACCAGCAGAAGGACAGGAGACAATGAGCAGTTCTTC. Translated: CATSRRTGDNEQFF.

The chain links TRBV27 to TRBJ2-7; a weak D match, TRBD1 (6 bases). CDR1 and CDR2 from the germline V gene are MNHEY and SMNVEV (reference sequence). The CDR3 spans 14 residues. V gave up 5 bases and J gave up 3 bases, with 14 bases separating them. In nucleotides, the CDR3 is TGTGCCAGCAGTCCATCGACAGGAATCTACGAGCAGTACTTC. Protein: CASSPSTGIYEQYF.

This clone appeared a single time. CDR3 nucleotides: TGTGCTAGTGGCCATGACACCGGGGAGCTGTTTTTT. This sequence encodes CASGHDTGELFF. The chain recombines TRBV12-5 with TRBJ2-2; no clear D. V dropped 6 bases and J dropped 3 bases, with 5 bases sitting between them. Germline V gene lookup returns CDR1 LGHNT and CDR2 FRNRAP. The CDR3 runs 12 residues. The full variable domain, rest sourced from reference TRBV12-5 and TRBJ2-2, is DARVTQTPRHKVTEMGQEVTMRCQPILGHNTVFWYRQTMMQGLELLAYFRNRAPLDDSGMPKDRFSAEMPDATLATLKIQPSEPRDSAVYFCASGHDTGELFFGEGSRLTVL.

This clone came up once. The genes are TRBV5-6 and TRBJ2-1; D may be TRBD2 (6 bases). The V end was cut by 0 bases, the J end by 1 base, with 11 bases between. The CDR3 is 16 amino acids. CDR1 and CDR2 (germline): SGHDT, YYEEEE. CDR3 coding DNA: TGTGCCAGCAGCTTGGCTTTAGCGGATTCCTACAATGAGCAGTTCTTC. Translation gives CASSLALADSYNEQFF.

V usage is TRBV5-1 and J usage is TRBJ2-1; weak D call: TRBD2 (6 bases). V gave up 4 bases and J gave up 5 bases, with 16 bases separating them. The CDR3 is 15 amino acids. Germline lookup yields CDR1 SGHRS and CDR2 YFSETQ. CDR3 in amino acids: CASSLAGTRHNEQFF. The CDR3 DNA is TGCGCCAGCAGCCTGGCCGGGACTCGTCACAATGAGCAGTTCTTC.

CDR3 bases: TGTGCCAGCAGCTCTCCAAGGGTCACGCAGTATTTT. It encodes CASSSPRVTQYF. V and J are TRBV11-2 and TRBJ2-3; no clear D gene. V shed 4 bases and J shed 9 bases, with 11 bases lying between them. Germline lookup yields CDR1 SGHAT and CDR2 FQNNGV. The CDR3 consists of 12 residues.

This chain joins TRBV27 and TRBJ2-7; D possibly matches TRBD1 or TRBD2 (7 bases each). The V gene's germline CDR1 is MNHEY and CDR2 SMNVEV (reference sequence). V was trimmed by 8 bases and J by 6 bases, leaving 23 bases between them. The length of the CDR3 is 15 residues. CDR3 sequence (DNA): TGTGCCAGCGTCCGGGGAGGGGGCGCTTTCGGCGAGCAGTACTTC. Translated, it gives CASVRGGGAFGEQYF.

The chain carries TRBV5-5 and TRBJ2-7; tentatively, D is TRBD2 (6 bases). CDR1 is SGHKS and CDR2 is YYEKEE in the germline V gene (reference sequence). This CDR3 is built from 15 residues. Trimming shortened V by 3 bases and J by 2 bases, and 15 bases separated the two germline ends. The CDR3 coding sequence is TGTGCCAGCAGCTCCTTCGCGGGACCCCCCTACGAGCAGTACTTC. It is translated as CASSSFAGPPYEQYF.

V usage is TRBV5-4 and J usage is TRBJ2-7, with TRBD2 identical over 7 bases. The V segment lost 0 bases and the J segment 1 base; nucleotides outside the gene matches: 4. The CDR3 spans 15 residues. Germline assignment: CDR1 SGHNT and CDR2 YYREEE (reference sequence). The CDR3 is CASSLGAGVSYEQYF. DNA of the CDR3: TGTGCCAGCAGCTTGGGGGCGGGAGTTTCCTACGAGCAGTACTTC.

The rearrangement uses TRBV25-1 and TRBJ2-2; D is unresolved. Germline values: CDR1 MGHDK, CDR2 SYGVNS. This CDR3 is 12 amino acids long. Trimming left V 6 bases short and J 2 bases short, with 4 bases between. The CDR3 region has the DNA TGTGCCAGCAGGCCTAACACCGGGGAGCTGTTTTTT. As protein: CASRPNTGELFF. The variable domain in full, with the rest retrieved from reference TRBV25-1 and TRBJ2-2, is EADIYQTPRYLVIGTGKKITLECSQTMGHDKMYWYQQDPGMELHLIHYSYGVNSTEKGDLSSESTVSRIRTEHFPLTLESARPSHTSQYLCASRPNTGELFFGEGSRLTVL.

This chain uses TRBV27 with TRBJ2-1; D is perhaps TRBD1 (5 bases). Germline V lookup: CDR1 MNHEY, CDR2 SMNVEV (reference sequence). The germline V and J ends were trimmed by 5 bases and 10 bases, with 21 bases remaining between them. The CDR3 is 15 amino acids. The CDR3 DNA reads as TGTGCCAGCAGTCGGTTCCAGCGAGACAGCGACGAGCAGTTCTTC. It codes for CASSRFQRDSDEQFF.